What follows describes a single T cell receptor beta chain. Antigen unknown. These data belong to a study of CD8+ T cells in alopecia areata. The wider study: Patients remained on tofacitinib for 6 to 18 months and then went 6 months without it. Regarding the study as a whole: Especially in alopecia totalis/universalis, lesional scalp showed greater clonality than normal scalp did. Throughout tofacitinib, many expanded lesional clones continued to persist in scalp and blood.

The CDR3 extends over 14 amino acids. CDR1 and CDR2 from the germline V gene are SGDLS and YYNGEE. Trimming cost V 2 bases and J 7 bases; bases outside gene matches: 2. Specified treatment: oral pan-JAK inhibitor, 5-10 mg twice daily. It was cDNA, reverse transcribed from extracted RNA, that served as the sequencing template. Profiled with immunoSEQ multiplex PCR; TCRdb holds only in-frame clones, not every one. In the table there are about 270,000 clones, roughly 60% of which are singletons. The J gene is TRBJ2-1, the V gene TRBV9; TRBD1 matches 11 bases. The sequence came from a human donor with alopecia areata. The input for sequencing was CD4+ T cells sorted from blood, taken at approximately week 52, from a patient treated with tofacitinib. The CDR3 DNA reads TGTGCCAGCAGCGTTGGACAGGGGGCGAATGAGCAGTTCTTC. Encoded protein: CASSVGQGANEQFF.